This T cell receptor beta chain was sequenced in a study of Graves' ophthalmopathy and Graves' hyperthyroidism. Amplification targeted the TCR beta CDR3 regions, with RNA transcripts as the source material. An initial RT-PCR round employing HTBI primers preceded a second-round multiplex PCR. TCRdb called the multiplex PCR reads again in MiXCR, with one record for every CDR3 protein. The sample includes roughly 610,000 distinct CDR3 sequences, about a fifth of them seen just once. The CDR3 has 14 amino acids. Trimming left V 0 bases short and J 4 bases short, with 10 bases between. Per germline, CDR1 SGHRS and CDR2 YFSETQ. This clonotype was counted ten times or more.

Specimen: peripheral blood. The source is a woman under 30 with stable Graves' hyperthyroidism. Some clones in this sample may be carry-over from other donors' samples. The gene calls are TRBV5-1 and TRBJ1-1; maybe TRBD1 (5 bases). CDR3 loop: CASSLERGGTEAFF. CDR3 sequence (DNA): TGCGCCAGCAGCTTGGAGAGGGGCGGCACTGAAGCTTTCTTT.